This T cell receptor (beta chain) was identified in a study of T cells in localized non-small cell lung cancer. Assay used: immunoSEQ multiplex PCR; TCRdb lists only in-frame clones, some missing. The table has under 50,000 clones, roughly 90% seen once. The V end was cut by 4 bases, the J end by 8 bases, with 7 bases between. In germline, CDR1 is MNHEY, CDR2 SVGAGI. This CDR3 spans 11 amino acids. General study points: Across samples, adjacent lung featured a median roughly 50 of the top 100 tumor clones. The greatest T cell clonality was found in uninvolved adjacent lung (higher than in tumor). Owing to sequencing of a solitary tumor region, heterogeneity cannot be discounted.

Details on this clone: The antigen remains undetermined.

The input for sequencing was peripheral blood mononuclear cells, taken before any cancer treatment. This TCR was recovered from a male donor aged 60 or over with stage II lung adenocarcinoma. V gene TRBV6-5 combines with J gene TRBJ2-3; perhaps TRBD2 as D (6 bases). As DNA, the CDR3 is TGTGCCAGCAGTTTGGGGGGTACGCAGTATTTT. Amino acids: CASSLGGTQYF.